This T cell receptor beta chain originates from a study of cytomegalovirus exposure and HLA in healthy donors. The study ran its PCR with 60 Vbeta and 13 Jbeta primers. This table comes from immunoSEQ multiplex PCR, and its TCRdb copy is limited to in-frame clones, with some not included. The sample lists under 200,000 clones, about 63% occurring once. The CDR3 is made up of 15 amino acids. Germline V gene lookup returns CDR1 SEHNR and CDR2 FQNEAQ (reference sequence). The sample was PBMCs. The sequence was obtained from a woman aged 40 to 50 in good health and CMV-seropositive. The J gene is TRBJ2-5, the V gene TRBV7-9; possible D gene TRBD1, 6 bases. The assigned J gene may be wrong: the sequence end matches TRBJ2-7 better. As DNA, the CDR3 is TGTGCCAGCAGCTTAGAGCCCGGGACAAGTTACGAGCAGTACTTC. Translating it yields CASSLEPGTSYEQYF.